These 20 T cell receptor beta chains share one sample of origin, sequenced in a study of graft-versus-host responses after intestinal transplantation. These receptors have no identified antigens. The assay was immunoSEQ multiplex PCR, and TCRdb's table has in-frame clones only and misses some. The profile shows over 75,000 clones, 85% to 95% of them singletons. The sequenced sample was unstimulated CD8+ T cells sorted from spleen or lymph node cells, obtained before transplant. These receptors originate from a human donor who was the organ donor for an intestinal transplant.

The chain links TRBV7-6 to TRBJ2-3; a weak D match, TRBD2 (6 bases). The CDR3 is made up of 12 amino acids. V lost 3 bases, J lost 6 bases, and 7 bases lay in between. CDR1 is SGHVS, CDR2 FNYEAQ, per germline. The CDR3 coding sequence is TGTGCCAGCAGCTTTGGGGGGGATACGCAGTATTTT. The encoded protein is CASSFGGDTQYF.

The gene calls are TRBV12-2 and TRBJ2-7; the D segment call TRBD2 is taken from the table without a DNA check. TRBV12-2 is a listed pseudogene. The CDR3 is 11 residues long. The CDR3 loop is CASRFCYEQYF. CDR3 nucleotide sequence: TGTGCAAGTCGCTTCTGCTACGAGCAGTACTTC.

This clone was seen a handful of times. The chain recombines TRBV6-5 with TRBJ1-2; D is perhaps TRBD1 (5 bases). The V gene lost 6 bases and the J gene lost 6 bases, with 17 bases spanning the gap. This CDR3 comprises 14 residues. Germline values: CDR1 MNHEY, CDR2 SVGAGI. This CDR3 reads CASSTKDSINGYTF. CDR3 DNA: TGTGCCAGCAGCACCAAAGACAGCATTAATGGCTACACCTTC.

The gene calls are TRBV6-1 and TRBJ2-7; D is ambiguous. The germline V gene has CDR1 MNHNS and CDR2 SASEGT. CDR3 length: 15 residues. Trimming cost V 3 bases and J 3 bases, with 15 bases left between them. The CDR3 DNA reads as TGTGCCAGCAGTGAGTCGATAGCCGAAGGCTACGAGCAGTACTTC. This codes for CASSESIAEGYEQYF.

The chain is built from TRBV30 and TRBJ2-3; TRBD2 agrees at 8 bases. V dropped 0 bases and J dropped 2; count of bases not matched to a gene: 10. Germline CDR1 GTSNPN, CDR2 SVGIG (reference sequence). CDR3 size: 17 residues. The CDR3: CAWSVAGAPLNTDTQYF. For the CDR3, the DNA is TGTGCCTGGAGTGTAGCGGGAGCCCCCTTAAACACAGATACGCAGTATTTT.

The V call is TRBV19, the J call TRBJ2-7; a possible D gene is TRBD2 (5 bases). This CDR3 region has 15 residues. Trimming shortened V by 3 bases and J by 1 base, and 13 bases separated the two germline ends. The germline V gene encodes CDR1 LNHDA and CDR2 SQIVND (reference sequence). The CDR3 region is CASSILSRGSYEQYF. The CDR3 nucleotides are TGTGCCAGTAGTATTTTATCACGGGGATCCTACGAGCAGTACTTC.

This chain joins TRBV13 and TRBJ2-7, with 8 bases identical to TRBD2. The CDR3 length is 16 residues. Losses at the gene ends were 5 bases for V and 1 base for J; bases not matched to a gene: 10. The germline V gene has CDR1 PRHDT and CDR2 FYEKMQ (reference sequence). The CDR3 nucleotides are TGTGCCAGCAGCCAGGACGGGAGGGACAAGTCCTACGAGCAGTACTTC. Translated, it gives CASSQDGRDKSYEQYF.

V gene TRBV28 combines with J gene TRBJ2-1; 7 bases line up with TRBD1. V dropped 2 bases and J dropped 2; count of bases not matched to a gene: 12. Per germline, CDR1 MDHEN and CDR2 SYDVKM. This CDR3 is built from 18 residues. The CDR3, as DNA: TGTGCCAGCAGTTTACCCAGGGACAGCCCCCGCGCCTACAATGAGCAGTTCTTC. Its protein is CASSLPRDSPRAYNEQFF.

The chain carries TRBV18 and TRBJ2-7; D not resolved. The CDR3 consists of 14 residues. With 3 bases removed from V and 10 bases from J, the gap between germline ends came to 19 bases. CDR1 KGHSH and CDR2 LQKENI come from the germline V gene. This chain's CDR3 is CASSPTVHRQAQYF. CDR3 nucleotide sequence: TGTGCCAGCTCACCGACGGTCCACCGGCAGGCTCAGTACTTC.

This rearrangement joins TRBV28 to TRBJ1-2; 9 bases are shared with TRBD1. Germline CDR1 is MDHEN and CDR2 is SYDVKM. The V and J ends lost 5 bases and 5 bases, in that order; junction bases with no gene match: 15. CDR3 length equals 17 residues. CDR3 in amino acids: CASSRLRGTGLRYGYTF. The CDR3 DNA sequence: TGTGCCAGCAGTCGGCTACGGGGGACAGGGCTTAGGTATGGCTACACCTTC.

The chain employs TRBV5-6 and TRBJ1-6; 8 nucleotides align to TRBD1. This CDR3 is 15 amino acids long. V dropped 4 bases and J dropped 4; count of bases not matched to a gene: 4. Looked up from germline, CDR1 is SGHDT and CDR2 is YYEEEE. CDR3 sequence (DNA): TGTGCCAGCAGCCCGGACAGGGCTTATAATTCACCCCTCCACTTT. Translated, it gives CASSPDRAYNSPLHF.

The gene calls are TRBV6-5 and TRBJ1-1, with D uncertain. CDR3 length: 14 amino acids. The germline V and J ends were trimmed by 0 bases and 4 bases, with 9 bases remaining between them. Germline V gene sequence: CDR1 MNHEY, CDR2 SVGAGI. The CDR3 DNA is TGTGCCAGCAGTTACTCGCATGGTAGCACTGAAGCTTTCTTT. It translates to CASSYSHGSTEAFF.

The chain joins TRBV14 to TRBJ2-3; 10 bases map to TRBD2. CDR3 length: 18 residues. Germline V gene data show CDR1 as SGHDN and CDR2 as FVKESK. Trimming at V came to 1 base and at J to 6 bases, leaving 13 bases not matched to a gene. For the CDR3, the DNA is TGTGCCAGCAGCCAAGTCGTCAGCGGGGGGGCAGGTCCCGATACGCAGTATTTT. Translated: CASSQVVSGGAGPDTQYF.

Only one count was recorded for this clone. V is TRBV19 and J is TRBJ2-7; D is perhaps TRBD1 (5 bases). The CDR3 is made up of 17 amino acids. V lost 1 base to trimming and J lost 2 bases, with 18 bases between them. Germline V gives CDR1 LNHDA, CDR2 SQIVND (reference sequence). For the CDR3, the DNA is TGTGCCAGTAGTATAGTGTTAGGACATAAAGTTACCTACGAGCAGTACTTC. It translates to CASSIVLGHKVTYEQYF.

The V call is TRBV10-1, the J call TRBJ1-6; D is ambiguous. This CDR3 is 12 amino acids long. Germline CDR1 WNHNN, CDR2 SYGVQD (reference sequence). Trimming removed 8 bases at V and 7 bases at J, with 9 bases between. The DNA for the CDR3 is TGCGCCAGCGGCGACTGGAATTCACCCCTCCACTTT. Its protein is CASGDWNSPLHF.

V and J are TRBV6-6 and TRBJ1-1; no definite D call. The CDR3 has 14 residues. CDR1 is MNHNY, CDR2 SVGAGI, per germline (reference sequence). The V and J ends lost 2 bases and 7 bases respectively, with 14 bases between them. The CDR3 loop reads CASSYPSFSLEAFF. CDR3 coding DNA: TGTGCCAGCAGTTACCCCTCGTTTTCCCTTGAAGCTTTCTTT.

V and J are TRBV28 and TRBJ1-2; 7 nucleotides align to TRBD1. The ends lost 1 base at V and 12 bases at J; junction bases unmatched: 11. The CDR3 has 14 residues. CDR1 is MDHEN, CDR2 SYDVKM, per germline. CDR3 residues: CASSLFIGAGQNTF. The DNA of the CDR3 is TGTGCCAGCAGTTTATTCATAGGTGCGGGACAGAACACCTTC.

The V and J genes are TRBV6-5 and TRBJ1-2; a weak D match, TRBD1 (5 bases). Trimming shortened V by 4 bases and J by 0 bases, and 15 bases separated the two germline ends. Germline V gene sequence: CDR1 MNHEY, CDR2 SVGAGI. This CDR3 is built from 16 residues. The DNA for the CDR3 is TGTGCCAGCAGTTTCGGACAAGCCTCGGCTAACTATGGCTACACCTTC. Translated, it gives CASSFGQASANYGYTF.

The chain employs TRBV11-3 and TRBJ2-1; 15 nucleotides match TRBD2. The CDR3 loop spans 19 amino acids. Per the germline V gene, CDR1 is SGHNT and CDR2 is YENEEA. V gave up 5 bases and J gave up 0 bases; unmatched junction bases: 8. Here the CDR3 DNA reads TGTGCCAGCAGCGCCGGGGGGACTAGCGGGAGGAGCTCCTACAATGAGCAGTTCTTC. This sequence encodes CASSAGGTSGRSSYNEQFF. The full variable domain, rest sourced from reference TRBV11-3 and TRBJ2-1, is EAGVVQSPRYKIIEKKQPVAFWCNPISGHNTLYWYLQNLGQGPELLIRYENEEAVDDSQLPKDRFSAERLKGVDSTLKIQPAELGDSAVYLCASSAGGTSGRSSYNEQFFGPGTRLTVL.

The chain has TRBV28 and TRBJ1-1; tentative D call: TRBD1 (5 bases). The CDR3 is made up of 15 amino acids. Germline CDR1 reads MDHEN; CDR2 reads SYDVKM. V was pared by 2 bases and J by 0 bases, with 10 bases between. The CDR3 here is CASSLDSDMNTEAFF. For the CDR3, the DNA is TGTGCCAGCAGTTTAGACAGCGACATGAACACTGAAGCTTTCTTT. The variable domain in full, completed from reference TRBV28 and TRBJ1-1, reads DVKVTQSSRYLVKRTGEKVFLECVQDMDHENMFWYRQDPGLGLRLIYFSYDVKMKEKGDIPEGYSVSREKKERFSLILESASTNQTSMYLCASSLDSDMNTEAFFGQGTRLTVV.